This is a list of T cell receptor beta chains from one sample in a study of T cell responses to AZD1222 COVID-19 vaccine. The assay was immunoSEQ multiplex PCR, and TCRdb's table has in-frame clones only and misses some. The table has 120,000 to 150,000 clones, roughly 88% seen once. The sequenced sample was peripheral blood, obtained on day 0 of AZD1222 vaccination. The receptor source for this set is an adult in good health. Both conserved end residues are part of each CDR3. The order of the fields is clone size, J gene, V gene, D gene, CDR3 DNA, CDR3 protein. A D gene is named only where the DNA matches it firmly. Expanded clones get a size class; other rows say once, few or many, or leave the size out.

. TRBJ1-1 TRBV5-1 TRBD1 TGCGCCAGCAGCTTGGCCCAGGGGGCGACTGAAGCTTTCTTT CASSLAQGATEAFF
. TRBJ1-3 TRBV6-6 . TGTGCCAGCAGTGGTCCCCCTGGAAACACCATATATTTT CASSGPPGNTIYF
. TRBJ1-3 TRBV6-5 . TGTGCCAGCAGTCCGAGGGCAGCCTCTGGAAACACCATATATTTT CASSPRAASGNTIYF
. TRBJ1-6 TRBV6-2/TRBV6-3 TRBD1 TGTGCCAGCAGCCCAAGGTTGCGACAGGGGACAACTTCACCCCTCCACTTT CASSPRLRQGTTSPLHF
. TRBJ1-1 TRBV28 TRBD1 TGTGCCAGCAGACAAGCACAAGAGGGGGCTACTGAAGCTTTCTTT CASRQAQEGATEAFF
. TRBJ2-7 TRBV7-8 TRBD2 TGTGCCAGCAGCATACTAGCGGGGGGGATGCTCTACGAGCAGTACTTC CASSILAGGMLYEQYF
. TRBJ2-6 TRBV9 . TGTGCCAGCAGCGAGAGCCCAGGGATAGCTGGGGCCAACGTCCTGACTTTC CASSESPGIAGANVLTF
. TRBJ1-1 TRBV11-1 . TGTGCCAGCAGACAGGGGAACACTGAAGCTTTCTTT CASRQGNTEAFF
once TRBJ2-7 TRBV5-1 TRBD1 TGCGCCAGCAGCTTGGTGGGACAGGGAGGGATGGACGAGCAGTACTTC CASSLVGQGGMDEQYF
once TRBJ2-3 TRBV27 TRBD2 TGTGCCAGCAACCTAGCGGGGGCGGGCACAGATACGCAGTATTTT CASNLAGAGTDTQYF
once TRBJ2-3 TRBV18 TRBD1 TGTGCCAGCTCACCCGGGACAGGGGTGGCAGATACGCAGTATTTT CASSPGTGVADTQYF
. TRBJ2-5 TRBV15 . TGTGCCACCAGCAGAGATAGGGGCACGGAGACCCAGTACTTC CATSRDRGTETQYF
. TRBJ1-3 TRBV9 . TGTGCCAGCAGCGGGTCCGGGACAACAGGAAACACCATATATTTT CASSGSGTTGNTIYF
. TRBJ1-1 TRBV19 . TGTGCCAGTAGTATAGGAGGGGGGAGCACTGAAGCTTTCTTT CASSIGGGSTEAFF
. TRBJ2-3 TRBV9 TRBD1 TGTGCCAGCAGCTCGGGACAGGTCAGTTCAGATACGCAGTATTTT CASSSGQVSSDTQYF
. TRBJ1-2 TRBV6-5 TRBD1 TGTGCCAGCCGAGACCGGGACAGGGACTATGGCTACACCTTC CASRDRDRDYGYTF
. TRBJ1-5 TRBV5-1 . TGCGCCAGCAGAGGGGAGGGCCCCCAGCATTTT CASRGEGPQHF
. TRBJ2-5 TRBV7-2 TRBD2 TGTGCCAGCAGTCTAGCGGGGGGCCAAGAGACCCAGTACTTC CASSLAGGQETQYF
few TRBJ1-4 TRBV20-1 . TGCAGTGCTAGTTGGGAAGGGGGGAAAAAACTGTTTTTT CSASWEGGKKLFF
. TRBJ1-6 TRBV28 . TGTGCCAGCAGTTTGCGGTCACCCCTCCACTTT CASSLRSPLHF
few TRBJ1-4 TRBV9 TRBD1 TGTGCCAGCAGCGTGAAGACAGGGTTCTACGAAAAACTGTTTTTT CASSVKTGFYEKLFF
few TRBJ1-2 TRBV6-4 TRBD1 TGTGCCAGAGGGACAGAAGGCTACACCTTC CARGTEGYTF
. TRBJ2-1 TRBV5-1 . TGCGCCAGCAGCATAGGACAATCGGTGGATGAGCAGTTCTTC CASSIGQSVDEQFF
. TRBJ1-1 TRBV11-2 TRBD1 TGTGCCAGCAGGTCCGGGACAGGGAGGTCCACTGAAGCTTTCTTT CASRSGTGRSTEAFF
once TRBJ1-5 TRBV6-6 TRBD1 TGTGCCAGCAACGCGGACAGGGAGCAGCCCCAGCATTTT CASNADREQPQHF
. TRBJ1-2 TRBV9 . TGTGCCACCTCCCGAGCGGACAACTATGGCTACACCTTC CATSRADNYGYTF